This T cell receptor beta chain stems from a study of blood T cell repertoires in COVID-19. On the study more broadly: COVID-19 samples collected from the United States, Italy and Spain covered acute and convalescent phases. Sample material is recorded as cDNA or gDNA derived from T cells, B-cell-depleted T cells, or PBMCs.

Trimming left V 5 bases short and J 0 bases short, with 19 bases between. This CDR3 spans 17 amino acids. Germline CDR1 reads MGHDK; CDR2 reads SYGVNS. Original methodology: Estimated nucleated cell counts came from reference gene primer amplification. The assay was immunoSEQ multiplex PCR, and TCRdb's table has in-frame clones only and misses some. That table furnishes V, J and clone size, whereas the DNA furnished D and trimming. Of about 200,000 clones in the sample, 85% to 90% were seen once. The rearrangement links TRBV25-1 to TRBJ1-1, with D perhaps matching TRBD1 (6 bases). The sequence came from a man aged 50-60 years with acute or convalescent COVID-19. What was sequenced was peripheral blood. CDR3 in amino acids: CASSPTGVALMNTEAFF. The CDR3 bases are TGTGCCAGCAGTCCGACAGGCGTAGCCCTGATGAACACTGAAGCTTTCTTT.